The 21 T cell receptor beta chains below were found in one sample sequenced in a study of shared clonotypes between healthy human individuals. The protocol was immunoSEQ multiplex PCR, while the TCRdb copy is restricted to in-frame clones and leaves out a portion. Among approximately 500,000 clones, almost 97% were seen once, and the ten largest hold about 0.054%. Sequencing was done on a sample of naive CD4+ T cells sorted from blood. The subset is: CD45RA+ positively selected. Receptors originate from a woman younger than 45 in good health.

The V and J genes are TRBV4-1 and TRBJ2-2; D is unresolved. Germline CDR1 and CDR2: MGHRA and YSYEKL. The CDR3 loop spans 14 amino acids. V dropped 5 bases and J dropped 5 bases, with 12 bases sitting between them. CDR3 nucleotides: TGCGCCAGCAGCTACCGACGACCGACCGGGGAGCTGTTTTTT. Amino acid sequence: CASSYRRPTGELFF.

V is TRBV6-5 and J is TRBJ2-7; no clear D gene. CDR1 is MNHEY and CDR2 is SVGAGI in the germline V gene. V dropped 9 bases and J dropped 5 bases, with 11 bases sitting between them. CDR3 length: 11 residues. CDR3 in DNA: TGTGCCAGTTCGTGGGTAAACGAGCAGTACTTC. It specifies CASSWVNEQYF.

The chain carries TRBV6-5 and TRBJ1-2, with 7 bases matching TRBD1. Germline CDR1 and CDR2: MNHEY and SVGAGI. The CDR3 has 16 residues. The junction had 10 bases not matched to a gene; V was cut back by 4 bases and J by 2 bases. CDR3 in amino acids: CASSSTYLQGNYGYTF. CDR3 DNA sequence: TGTGCCAGCAGTTCCACCTACTTACAGGGGAACTATGGCTACACCTTC.

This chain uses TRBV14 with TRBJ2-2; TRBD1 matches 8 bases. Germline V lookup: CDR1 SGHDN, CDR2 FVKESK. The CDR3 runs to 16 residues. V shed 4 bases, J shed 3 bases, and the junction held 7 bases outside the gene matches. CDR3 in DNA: TGTGCCAGCAGCCCTCCTAGGACAGGGTACACCGGGGAGCTGTTTTTT. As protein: CASSPPRTGYTGELFF.

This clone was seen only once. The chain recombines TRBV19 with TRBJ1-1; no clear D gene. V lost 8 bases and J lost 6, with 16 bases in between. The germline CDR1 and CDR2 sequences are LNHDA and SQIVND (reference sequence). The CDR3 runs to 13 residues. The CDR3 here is CASSPGYAPEAFF. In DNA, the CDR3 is TGTGCCAGTTCACCGGGGTATGCCCCTGAAGCTTTCTTT.

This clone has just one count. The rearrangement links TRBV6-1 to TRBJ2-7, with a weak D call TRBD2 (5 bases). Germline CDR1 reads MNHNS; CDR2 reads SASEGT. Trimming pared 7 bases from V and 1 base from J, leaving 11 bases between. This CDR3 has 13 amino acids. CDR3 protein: CASTEEVSYEQYF. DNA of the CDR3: TGTGCCAGCACTGAGGAGGTGTCCTACGAGCAGTACTTC.

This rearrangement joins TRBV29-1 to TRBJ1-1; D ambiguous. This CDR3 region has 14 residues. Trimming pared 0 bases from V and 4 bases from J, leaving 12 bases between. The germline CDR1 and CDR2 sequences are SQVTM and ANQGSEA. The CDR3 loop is CSVEERAPGTEAFF. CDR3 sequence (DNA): TGCAGCGTTGAAGAAAGGGCCCCGGGCACTGAAGCTTTCTTT.

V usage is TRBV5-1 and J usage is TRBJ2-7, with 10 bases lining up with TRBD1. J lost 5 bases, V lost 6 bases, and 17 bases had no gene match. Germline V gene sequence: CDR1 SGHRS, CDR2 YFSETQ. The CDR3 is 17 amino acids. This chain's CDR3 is CASKGTGVNPGLDEQYF. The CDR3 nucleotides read TGCGCCAGCAAAGGGACAGGGGTTAACCCTGGACTTGACGAGCAGTACTTC.

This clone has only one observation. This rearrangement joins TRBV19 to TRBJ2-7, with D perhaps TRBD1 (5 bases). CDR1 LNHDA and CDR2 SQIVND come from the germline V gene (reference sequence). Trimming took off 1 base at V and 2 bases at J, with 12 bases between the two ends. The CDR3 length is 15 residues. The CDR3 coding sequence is TGTGCCAGTAGTATAGGGCAGGGTGTCCCCTACGAGCAGTACTTC. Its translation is CASSIGQGVPYEQYF.

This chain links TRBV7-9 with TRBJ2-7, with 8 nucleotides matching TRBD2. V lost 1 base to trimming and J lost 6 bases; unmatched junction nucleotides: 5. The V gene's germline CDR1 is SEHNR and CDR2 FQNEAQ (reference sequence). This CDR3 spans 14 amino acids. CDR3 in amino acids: CASSLDGRAFEQYF. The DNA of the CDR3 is TGTGCCAGCAGCTTAGACGGGAGGGCCTTCGAGCAGTACTTC. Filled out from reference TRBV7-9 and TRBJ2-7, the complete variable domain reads DTGVSQNPRHKITKRGQNVTFRCDPISEHNRLYWYRQTLGQGPEFLTYFQNEAQLEKSRLLSDRFSAERPKGSFSTLEIQRTEQGDSAMYLCASSLDGRAFEQYFGPGTRLTVT.

The CDR3 coding sequence is TGTGCCAGCTCAGCTTCGGGGGGCAATCAGCCCCAGCATTTT. Its translation: CASSASGGNQPQHF. The chain uses TRBV18 and TRBJ1-5; TRBD1 might be the D (5 bases). CDR1 KGHSH and CDR2 LQKENI come from the germline V gene. Trimming stripped 5 bases from V and 2 bases from J, with 10 bases between. The CDR3 length is 14 residues.

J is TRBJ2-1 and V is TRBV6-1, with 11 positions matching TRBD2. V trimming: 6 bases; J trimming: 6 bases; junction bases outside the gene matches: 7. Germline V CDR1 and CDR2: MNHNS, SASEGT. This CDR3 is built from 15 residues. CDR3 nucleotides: TGTGCCAGCAGGCAACTAGCGGGAGTCGGCAATGAGCAGTTCTTC. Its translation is CASRQLAGVGNEQFF.

The DNA of the CDR3 is TGTGCCAGGGTACAGGGATCGCCCTACGAGCAGTACTTC. Translating gives CARVQGSPYEQYF. The gene calls are TRBV5-3 and TRBJ2-5; possibly TRBD1 for D (6 bases). The tail of the sequence fits TRBJ2-7 better, so the J call may be wrong. TRBV5-3 is recorded as an ORF, its role being uncertain. The CDR3 runs to 13 residues.

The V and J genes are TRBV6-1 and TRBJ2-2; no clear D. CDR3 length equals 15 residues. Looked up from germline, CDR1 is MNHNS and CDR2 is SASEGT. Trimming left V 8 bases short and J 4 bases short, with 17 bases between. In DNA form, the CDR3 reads TGTGCCAGCGGGTTGAGACTTCTTCCCACCGGGGAGCTGTTTTTT. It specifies CASGLRLLPTGELFF.

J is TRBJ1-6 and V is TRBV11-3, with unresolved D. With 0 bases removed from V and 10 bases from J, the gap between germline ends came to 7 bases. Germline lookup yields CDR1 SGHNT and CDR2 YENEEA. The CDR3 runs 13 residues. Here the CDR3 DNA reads TGTGCCAGCAGCTTAGATAGTCGATCACCCCTCCACTTT. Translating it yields CASSLDSRSPLHF.

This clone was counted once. The CDR3: CSAALRGSYNEQFF. Written as DNA, the CDR3 is TGCAGCGCCGCCTTGCGGGGATCCTACAATGAGCAGTTCTTC. The V gene is TRBV29-1, the J gene TRBJ2-1, with a weak D call TRBD2 (6 bases). Trimming cost V 7 bases and J 1 base, with 14 bases left between them. The CDR3 contains 14 residues. From germline, CDR1 is SQVTM and CDR2 ANQGSEA.

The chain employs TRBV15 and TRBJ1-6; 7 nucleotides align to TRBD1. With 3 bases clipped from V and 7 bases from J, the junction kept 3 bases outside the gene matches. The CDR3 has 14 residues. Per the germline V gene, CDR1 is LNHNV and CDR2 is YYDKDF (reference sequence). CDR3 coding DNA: TGTGCCACCAGCAGGGGACAGTGGAATTCACCCCTCCACTTT. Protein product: CATSRGQWNSPLHF.

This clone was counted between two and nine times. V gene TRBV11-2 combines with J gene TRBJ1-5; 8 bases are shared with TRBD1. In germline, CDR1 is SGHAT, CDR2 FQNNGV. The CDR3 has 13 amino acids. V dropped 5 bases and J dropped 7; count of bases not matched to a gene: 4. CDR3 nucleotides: TGTGCCAGCAGCGCTGACAGGGGCCAGCCCCAGCATTTT. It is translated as CASSADRGQPQHF. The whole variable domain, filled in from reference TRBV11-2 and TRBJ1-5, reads EAGVAQSPRYKIIEKRQSVAFWCNPISGHATLYWYQQILGQGPKLLIQFQNNGVVDDSQLPKDRFSAERLKGVDSTLKIQPAKLEDSAVYLCASSADRGQPQHFGDGTRLSIL.

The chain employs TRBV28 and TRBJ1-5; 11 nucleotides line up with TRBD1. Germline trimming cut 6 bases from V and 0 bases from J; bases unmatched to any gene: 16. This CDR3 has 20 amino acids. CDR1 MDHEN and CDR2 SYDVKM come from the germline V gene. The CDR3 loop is CASSLAFYRDRGYSNQPQHF. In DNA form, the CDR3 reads TGTGCCAGCAGCCTTGCTTTCTATCGGGACAGGGGGTATAGCAATCAGCCCCAGCATTTT.

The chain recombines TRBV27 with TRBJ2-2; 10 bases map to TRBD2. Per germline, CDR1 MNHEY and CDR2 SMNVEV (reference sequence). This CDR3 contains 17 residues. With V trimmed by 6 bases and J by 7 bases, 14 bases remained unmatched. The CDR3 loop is CASRHASSGSMLGELFF. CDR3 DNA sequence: TGTGCCAGCAGACATGCCTCTAGCGGGAGTATGCTCGGGGAGCTGTTTTTT.

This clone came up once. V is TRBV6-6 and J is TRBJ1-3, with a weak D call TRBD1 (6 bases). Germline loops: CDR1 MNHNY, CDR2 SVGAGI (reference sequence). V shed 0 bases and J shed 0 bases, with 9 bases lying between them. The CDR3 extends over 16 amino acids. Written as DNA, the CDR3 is TGTGCCAGCAGTTACTCACAGGGAGGCTCTGGAAACACCATATATTTT. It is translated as CASSYSQGGSGNTIYF.